The rows below give T cell receptor beta chains drawn from one sample of a study of control samples from healthy donors and cancer patients. Libraries were prepared by immunoSEQ multiplex PCR; TCRdb keeps only in-frame clonotypes and omits some of them. The sample carries 95,000 to 150,000 clones, about nine tenths recorded once. Material for sequencing was blood. Every receptor here comes from a man aged 35 to 55 in good health. CDR3s include the opening cysteine and the closing phenylalanine or tryptophan. A D gene is named only where the DNA matches it firmly. Not all rows give a size; the values are once, few, many and, for expanded clones, a class.

len	j_gene	v_gene	d_gene	abundance	CDR3nt	CDR3aa
14	TRBJ1-1	TRBV19	NA	NA	TGTGCCAGTATGCCTGCAGGTTTGGGCACTGAAGCTTTCTTT	CASMPAGLGTEAFF
17	TRBJ2-7	TRBV7-5	NA	NA	TGTGCCAGAAGCTTAGTAGGTGGCGGGGGGCGCCCCTACGAGCAGTACTTC	CARSLVGGGGRPYEQYF
13	TRBJ2-1	TRBV7-9	NA	NA	TGTGCCAGCAGCTTAGCCGAGGCCAGGGAGCAGTTCTTC	CASSLAEAREQFF
16	TRBJ1-6	TRBV5-1	TRBD1	NA	TGCGCCAGCAGCTTGGCTGGGACAGGGAGGAATTCACCCCTCCACTTT	CASSLAGTGRNSPLHF
16	TRBJ2-2	TRBV5-4	NA	NA	TGTGCCAGCAGCCCCAGGGAGCTTCCGAACACCGGGGAGCTGTTTTTT	CASSPRELPNTGELFF
15	TRBJ2-1	TRBV18	NA	NA	TGTGCCAGCTCACCGAACCGGGACTCTCCCACGTTGAAGTTCTTC	CASSPNRDSPTLKFF
14	TRBJ2-5	TRBV6-2/TRBV6-3	NA	NA	TGTGCCAGCAGTTACTCGGGGGGGGCAGAGACCCAGTACTTC	CASSYSGGAETQYF
15	TRBJ2-7	TRBV6-6	NA	NA	TGTGCCAGCAGTCGCTTCCTGGGGGGTGAATACGAGCAGTACTTC	CASSRFLGGEYEQYF
16	TRBJ2-6	TRBV7-6	NA	NA	TGTGCCAGCAGCTTAGAGGGGGGCTCTGGGGCCAACGTCCTGACTTTC	CASSLEGGSGANVLTF
14	TRBJ1-1	TRBV6-2/TRBV6-3	TRBD1	NA	TGTGCCAGCAGTGAGCAGGGGGCGAGTACTGAAGCTTTCTTT	CASSEQGASTEAFF
15	TRBJ2-1	TRBV9	NA	NA	TGTGCCAGCAGCGTATTGGACGGATCCTACAATGAGCAGTTCTTC	CASSVLDGSYNEQFF
13	TRBJ1-1	TRBV6-5	NA	NA	TGTGCCAGCAGGGACAGACAGAACACTGAAGCTTTCTTT	CASRDRQNTEAFF
15	TRBJ1-3	TRBV4-1	NA	NA	TGCGCCAGCAGCCAAGAGGGGGCAACTGGAAACACCATATATTTT	CASSQEGATGNTIYF
15	TRBJ2-4	TRBV10-2	TRBD1	NA	TGCGCCAGCAGTGGGGACAGGGTCTACAAAAACATTCAGTACTTC	CASSGDRVYKNIQYF
15	TRBJ1-4	TRBV7-2	NA	NA	TGTGCCAGCACCCAAACCAACGGACCGGGGGAAAAACTGTTTTTT	CASTQTNGPGEKLFF
15	TRBJ2-7	TRBV6-2/TRBV6-3	TRBD1	NA	TGTGCCAGCAACCCCAGTGGGACAGGCTCCTACGAGCAGTACTTC	CASNPSGTGSYEQYF
14	TRBJ2-2	TRBV7-6	NA	NA	TGTGCCAGCAGCCCCGACAGGAACACCGGGGAGCTGTTTTTT	CASSPDRNTGELFF
13	TRBJ1-2	TRBV12-3/TRBV12-4	TRBD1	few	TGTGCCAGCAATCCGGGACAGGTATATGGCTACACCTTC	CASNPGQVYGYTF
16	TRBJ1-6	TRBV15	NA	many	TGTGCCACCAGCAGAGGGGCGGTTTTGTCTGATTCACCCCTCCACTTT	CATSRGAVLSDSPLHF
15	TRBJ2-1	TRBV6-4	NA	NA	TGTGCCAGCAGTGAGGAGGGGAGCTCCTACAATGAGCAGTTCTTC	CASSEEGSSYNEQFF
17	TRBJ2-7	TRBV19	NA	NA	TGTGCCAGTAGTATAGCGGGCGGGGGCGACAGCTCCTACGAGCAGTACTTC	CASSIAGGGDSSYEQYF
14	TRBJ1-5	TRBV6-6	NA	NA	TGTGCCAGCAGTTACTCCCGAGACAGTCAGCCCCAGCATTTT	CASSYSRDSQPQHF
15	TRBJ1-4	TRBV19	TRBD1	NA	TGTGCCAGTAGCTCTACAGGGGGAGATCGTGAAAAACTGTTTTTT	CASSSTGGDREKLFF
14	TRBJ2-2	TRBV18	NA	NA	TGTGCCAGCTCACCCGGGGCGAACACCGGGGAGCTGTTTTTT	CASSPGANTGELFF
14	TRBJ2-7	TRBV11-3	NA	NA	TGTGCCAGCAGCTATTCCCATTCGGGAAGCGAGCAGTACTTC	CASSYSHSGSEQYF
14	TRBJ1-4	TRBV12-5	NA	once	TGTGCTAGTGGTACCCTTGGCCGCCAAGCGGAACTGTTTTTT	CASGTLGRQAELFF
13	TRBJ2-7	TRBV11-3	NA	NA	TGTGCCAGCAGCCAAAGGGGGGCCTACGAGCAGTACTTC	CASSQRGAYEQYF
15	TRBJ2-5	TRBV5-1	TRBD2	few	TGCGCCAGCAGCCCTACTAGCGGCACGCGATTGACCAAGTACTTC	CASSPTSGTRLTKYF
16	TRBJ1-5	TRBV30	TRBD1	NA	TGTGCCTGGAGCGCACCTGCCCGACAGGGCGGTCAGCCCCAGCATTTT	CAWSAPARQGGQPQHF
21	TRBJ2-6	TRBV6-1	TRBD1	NA	TGTGCCAGCAGTGAAAGGGGACCGGACAGGGTCACCCCTCGGGGGGCCAACGTCCTGACTTTC	CASSERGPDRVTPRGANVLTF
14	TRBJ1-2	TRBV24-1	TRBD1	NA	TGTGCCACCAGTGACCAGGGGGCTAACTATGGCTACACCTTC	CATSDQGANYGYTF
13	TRBJ1-2	TRBV3-1/TRBV3-2	NA	few	TGTGCCAGCAGCCAGACTCCGGCGGGTGGCTACACCTTC	CASSQTPAGGYTF
14	TRBJ1-2	TRBV29-1	TRBD1	many	TGCAGCGCGAGACAGGGGGCAGCTAACTATGGCTACACCTTC	CSARQGAANYGYTF
13	TRBJ2-3	TRBV2	NA	NA	TGTGCCAGCAGTGGGACTCCAACAGGTACGCAGTATTTT	CASSGTPTGTQYF
16	TRBJ1-1	TRBV12-2	NA	few	TGTGCAAGTCGCTTAGCACAGGCTTTATCGGACACTGAAGCTTTCTTT	CASRLAQALSDTEAFF
16	TRBJ2-2	TRBV5-1	NA	NA	TGCGCCAGCAGCCCTATCGACAGGACGAACACCGGGGAGCTGTTTTTT	CASSPIDRTNTGELFF
16	TRBJ1-5	TRBV24-1	NA	NA	TGTGCCACCAGTAAAGGGCGGGAGGGGTCAAGTCAGCCCCAGCATTTT	CATSKGREGSSQPQHF